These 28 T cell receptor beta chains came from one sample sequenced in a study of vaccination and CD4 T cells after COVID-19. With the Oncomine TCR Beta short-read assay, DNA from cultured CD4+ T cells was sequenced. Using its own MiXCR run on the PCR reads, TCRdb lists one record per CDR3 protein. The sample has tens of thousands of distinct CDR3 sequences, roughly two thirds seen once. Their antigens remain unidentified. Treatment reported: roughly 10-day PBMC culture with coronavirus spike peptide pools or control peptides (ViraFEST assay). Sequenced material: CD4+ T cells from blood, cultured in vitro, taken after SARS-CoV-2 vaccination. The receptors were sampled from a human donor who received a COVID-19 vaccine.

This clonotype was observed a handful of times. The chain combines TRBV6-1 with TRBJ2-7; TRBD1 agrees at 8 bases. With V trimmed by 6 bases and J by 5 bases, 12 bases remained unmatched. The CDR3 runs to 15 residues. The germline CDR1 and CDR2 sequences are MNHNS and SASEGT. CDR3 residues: CASSRQGISTDEQYF. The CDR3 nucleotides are TGTGCCAGCAGCCGACAGGGGATCTCCACCGACGAGCAGTACTTC.

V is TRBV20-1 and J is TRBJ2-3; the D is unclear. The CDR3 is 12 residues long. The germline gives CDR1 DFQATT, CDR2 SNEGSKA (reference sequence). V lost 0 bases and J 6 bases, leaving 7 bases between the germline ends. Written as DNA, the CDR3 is TGCAGTGCTAGAGATCTCCGTGATACGCAGTATTTT. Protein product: CSARDLRDTQYF.

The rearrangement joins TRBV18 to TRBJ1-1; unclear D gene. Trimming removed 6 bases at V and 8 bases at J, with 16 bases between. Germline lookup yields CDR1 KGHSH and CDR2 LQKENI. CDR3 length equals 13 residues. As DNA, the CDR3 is TGTGCCAGCTCCACCACCGGCCGCCAGGAAGCTTTCTTT. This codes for CASSTTGRQEAFF.

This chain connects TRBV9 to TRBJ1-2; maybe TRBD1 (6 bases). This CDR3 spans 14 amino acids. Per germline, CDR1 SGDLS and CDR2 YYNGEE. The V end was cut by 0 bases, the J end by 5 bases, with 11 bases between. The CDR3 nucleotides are TGTGCCAGCAGCGTAGCTCGAGGGGGATATGGCTACACCTTC. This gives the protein CASSVARGGYGYTF. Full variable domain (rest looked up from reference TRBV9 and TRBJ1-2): DSGVTQTPKHLITATGQRVTLRCSPRSGDLSVYWYQQSLDQGLQFLIQYYNGEERAKGNILERFSAQQFPDLHSELNLSSLELGDSALYFCASSVARGGYGYTFGSGTRLTVV.

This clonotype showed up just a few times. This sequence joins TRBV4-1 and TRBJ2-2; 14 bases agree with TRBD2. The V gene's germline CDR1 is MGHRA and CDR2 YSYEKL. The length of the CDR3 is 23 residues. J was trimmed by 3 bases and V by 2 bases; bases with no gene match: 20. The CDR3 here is CASSQPSLTGLAGGRIDTGELFF. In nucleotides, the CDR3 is TGCGCCAGCAGCCAACCGAGCCTTACAGGACTAGCGGGGGGCCGTATTGACACCGGGGAGCTGTTTTTT.

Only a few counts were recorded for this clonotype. CDR3 loop: CSAREPTGQGNTEAFF. The DNA of the CDR3 is TGCAGTGCTAGAGAGCCCACAGGGCAGGGGAACACTGAAGCTTTCTTT. This chain connects TRBV20-1 to TRBJ1-1; D possibly corresponds to TRBD1 (6 bases). Trimming took 0 bases from V and 1 from J, leaving 15 bases between them. Germline V gene data show CDR1 as DFQATT and CDR2 as SNEGSKA (reference sequence). The CDR3 spans 16 residues.

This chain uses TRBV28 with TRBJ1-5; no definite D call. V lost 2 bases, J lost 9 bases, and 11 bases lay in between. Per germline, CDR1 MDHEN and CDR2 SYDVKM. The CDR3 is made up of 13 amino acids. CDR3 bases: TGTGCCAGCAGTTTAAGTGGATTAGGGCCCCAGCATTTT. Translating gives CASSLSGLGPQHF.

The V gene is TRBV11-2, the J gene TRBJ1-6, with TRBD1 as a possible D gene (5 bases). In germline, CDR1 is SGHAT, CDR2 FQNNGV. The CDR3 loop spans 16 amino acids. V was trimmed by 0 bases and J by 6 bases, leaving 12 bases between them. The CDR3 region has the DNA TGTGCCAGCAGCTTAGACCCCCGACAGCCTAATTCACCCCTCCACTTT. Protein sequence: CASSLDPRQPNSPLHF.

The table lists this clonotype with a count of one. The CDR3 loop is CASRLGGEQFF. CDR3 DNA sequence: TGTGCCAGCAGATTAGGGGGTGAGCAGTTCTTC. The chain recombines TRBV25-1 with TRBJ2-1; weak D call: TRBD1 (6 bases). V was trimmed by 6 bases and J by 9 bases, leaving 9 bases between them. The CDR3 has 11 amino acids. CDR1 and CDR2 from the germline V gene are MGHDK and SYGVNS.

CDR3 sequence (DNA): TGTGCCAGCAGCCCCGAGGGGTTAATTTCCTACAATGAGCAGTTCTTC. This encodes CASSPEGLISYNEQFF. The V and J genes are TRBV11-2 and TRBJ2-1; D tentatively fits TRBD1 or TRBD2 (5 bases each). Germline V gives CDR1 SGHAT, CDR2 FQNNGV. The ends were cut back, 5 bases at V and 1 base at J, with 15 bases in the middle. This CDR3 contains 16 residues.

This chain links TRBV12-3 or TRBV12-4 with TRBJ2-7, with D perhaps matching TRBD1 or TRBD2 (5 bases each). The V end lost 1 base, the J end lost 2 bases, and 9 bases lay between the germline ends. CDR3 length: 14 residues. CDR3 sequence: CASSLGGTAYEQYF. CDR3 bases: TGTGCCAGCAGTTTAGGGGGGACGGCCTACGAGCAGTACTTC.

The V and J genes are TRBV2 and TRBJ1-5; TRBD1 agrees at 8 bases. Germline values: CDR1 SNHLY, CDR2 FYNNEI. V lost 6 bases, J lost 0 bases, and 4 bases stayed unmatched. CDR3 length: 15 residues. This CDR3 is CASRQDRGSNQPQHF. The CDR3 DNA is TGTGCCAGCAGACAAGACAGGGGTAGCAATCAGCCCCAGCATTTT.

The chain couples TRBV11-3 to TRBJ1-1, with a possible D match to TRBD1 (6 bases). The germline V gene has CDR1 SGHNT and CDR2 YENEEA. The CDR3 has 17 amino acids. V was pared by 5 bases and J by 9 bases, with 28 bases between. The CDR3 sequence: CASSPLPTMTGTSKAFF. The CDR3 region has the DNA TGTGCCAGCAGCCCCCTCCCGACCATGACAGGAACATCAAAAGCTTTCTTT.

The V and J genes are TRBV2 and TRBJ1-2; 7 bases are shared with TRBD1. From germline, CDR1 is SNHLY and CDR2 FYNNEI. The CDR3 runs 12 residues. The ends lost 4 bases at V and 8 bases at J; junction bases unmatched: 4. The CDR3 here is CASSGQGGGYTF. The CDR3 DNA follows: TGTGCCAGCAGTGGACAGGGTGGCGGCTACACCTTC. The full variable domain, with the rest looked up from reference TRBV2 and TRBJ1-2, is EPEVTQTPSHQVTQMGQEVILRCVPISNHLYFYWYRQILGQKVEFLVSFYNNEISEKSEIFDDQFSVERPDGSNFTLKIRSTKLEDSAMYFCASSGQGGGYTFGSGTRLTVV.

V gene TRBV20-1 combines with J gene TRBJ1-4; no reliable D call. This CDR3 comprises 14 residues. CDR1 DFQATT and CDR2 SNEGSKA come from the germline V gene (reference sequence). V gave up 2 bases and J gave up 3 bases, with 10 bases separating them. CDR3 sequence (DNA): TGCAGTGCTAGACGGCAGCCACCTAATGAAAAACTGTTTTTT. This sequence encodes CSARRQPPNEKLFF.

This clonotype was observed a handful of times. CDR3 DNA: TGTGCCAGTAGTATAGTTACTAGGACAGATACGCAGTATTTT. Translation gives CASSIVTRTDTQYF. This chain links TRBV19 with TRBJ2-3, with TRBD2 as a possible D gene (5 bases). V lost 1 base and J 3 bases, leaving 8 bases between the germline ends. The germline gives CDR1 LNHDA, CDR2 SQIVND (reference sequence). This CDR3 comprises 14 residues.

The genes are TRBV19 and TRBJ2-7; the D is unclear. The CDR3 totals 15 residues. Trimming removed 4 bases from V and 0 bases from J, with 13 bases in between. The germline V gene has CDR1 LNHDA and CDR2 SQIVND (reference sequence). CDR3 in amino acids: CASSRSVTVSYEQYF. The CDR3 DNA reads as TGTGCCAGTAGTAGATCCGTGACGGTCTCCTACGAGCAGTACTTC. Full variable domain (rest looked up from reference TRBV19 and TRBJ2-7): DGGITQSPKYLFRKEGQNVTLSCEQNLNHDAMYWYRQDPGQGLRLIYYSQIVNDFQKGDIAEGYSVSREKKESFPLTVTSAQKNPTAFYLCASSRSVTVSYEQYFGPGTRLTVT.

This CDR3 reads CASTSDGGARETQYF. The CDR3 coding sequence is TGTGCCAGCACCTCTGACGGGGGGGCCCGGGAGACCCAGTACTTC. V and J are TRBV6-1 and TRBJ2-5; 8 nucleotides align to TRBD2. CDR1 and CDR2 (germline): MNHNS, SASEGT. With V trimmed by 7 bases and J by 5 bases, 12 bases remained unmatched. The CDR3 totals 15 residues.

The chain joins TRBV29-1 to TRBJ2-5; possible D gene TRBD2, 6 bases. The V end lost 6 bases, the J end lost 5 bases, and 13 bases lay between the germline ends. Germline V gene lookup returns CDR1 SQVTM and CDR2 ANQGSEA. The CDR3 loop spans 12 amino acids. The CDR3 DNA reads TGCAGCGTACAGGAGGGCGGGGAGACCCAGTACTTC. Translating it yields CSVQEGGETQYF.

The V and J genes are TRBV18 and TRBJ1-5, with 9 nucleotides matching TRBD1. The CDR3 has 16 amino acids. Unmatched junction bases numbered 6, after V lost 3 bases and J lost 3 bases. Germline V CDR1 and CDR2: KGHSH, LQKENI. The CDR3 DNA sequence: TGTGCCAGCTCACCGGGGGGACAGGGACTCAATCAGCCCCAGCATTTT. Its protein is CASSPGGQGLNQPQHF.

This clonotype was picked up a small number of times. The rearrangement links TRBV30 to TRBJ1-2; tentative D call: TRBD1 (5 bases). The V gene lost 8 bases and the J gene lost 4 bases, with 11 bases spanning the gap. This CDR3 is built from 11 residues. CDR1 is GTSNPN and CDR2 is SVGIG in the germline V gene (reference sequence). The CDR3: CAGERGYGYTF. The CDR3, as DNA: TGTGCCGGGGAAAGGGGCTATGGCTACACCTTC.

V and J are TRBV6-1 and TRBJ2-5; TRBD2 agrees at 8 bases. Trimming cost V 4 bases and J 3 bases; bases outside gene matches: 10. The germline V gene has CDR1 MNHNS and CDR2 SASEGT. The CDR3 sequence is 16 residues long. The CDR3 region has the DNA TGTGCCAGCAGTGGTTTAGCGGGGTATACCAAAGAGACCCAGTACTTC. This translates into CASSGLAGYTKETQYF.

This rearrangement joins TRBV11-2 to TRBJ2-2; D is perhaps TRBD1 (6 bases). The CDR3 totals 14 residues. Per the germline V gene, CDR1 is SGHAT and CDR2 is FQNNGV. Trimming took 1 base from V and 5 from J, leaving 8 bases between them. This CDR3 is CASSLVQGTGELFF. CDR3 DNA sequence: TGTGCCAGCAGCTTAGTACAGGGTACCGGGGAGCTGTTTTTT.

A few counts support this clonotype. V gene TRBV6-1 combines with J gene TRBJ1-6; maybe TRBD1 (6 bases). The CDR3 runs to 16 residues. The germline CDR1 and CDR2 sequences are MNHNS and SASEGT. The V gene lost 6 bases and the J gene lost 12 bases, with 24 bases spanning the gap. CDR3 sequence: CASSRRDTVVSGPLHF. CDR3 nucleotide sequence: TGTGCCAGCAGCCGGAGGGACACGGTGGTCTCGGGACCCCTCCACTTT.

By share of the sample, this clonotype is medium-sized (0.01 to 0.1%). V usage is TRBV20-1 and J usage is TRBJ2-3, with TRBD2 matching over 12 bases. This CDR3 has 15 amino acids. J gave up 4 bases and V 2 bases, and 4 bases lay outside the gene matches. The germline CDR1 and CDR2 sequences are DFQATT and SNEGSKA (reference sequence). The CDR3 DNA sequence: TGCAGTGCTAGATATTCTAGCGGGGGGGCAGATACGCAGTATTTT. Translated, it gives CSARYSSGGADTQYF.

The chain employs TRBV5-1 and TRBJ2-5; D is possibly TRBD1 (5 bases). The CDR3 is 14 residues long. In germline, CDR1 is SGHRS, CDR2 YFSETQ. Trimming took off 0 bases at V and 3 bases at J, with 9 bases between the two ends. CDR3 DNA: TGCGCCAGCAGCTTGGCAGGGATGGAAGAGACCCAGTACTTC. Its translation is CASSLAGMEETQYF.

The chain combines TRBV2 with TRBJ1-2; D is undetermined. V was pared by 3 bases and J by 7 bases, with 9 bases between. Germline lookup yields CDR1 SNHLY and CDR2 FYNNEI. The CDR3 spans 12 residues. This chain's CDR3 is CASSEVRPGYTF. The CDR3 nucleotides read TGTGCCAGCAGTGAGGTTCGCCCTGGCTACACCTTC.

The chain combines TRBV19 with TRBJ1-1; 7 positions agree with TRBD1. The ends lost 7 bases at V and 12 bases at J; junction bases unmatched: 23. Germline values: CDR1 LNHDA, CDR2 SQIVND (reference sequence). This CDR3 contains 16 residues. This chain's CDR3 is CASNQASPGGVLATFF. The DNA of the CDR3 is TGTGCCAGTAACCAAGCATCCCCAGGGGGGGTCTTGGCAACTTTCTTT.